This T cell receptor (beta chain) is drawn from a study of T cell responses to AZD1222 COVID-19 vaccine. Points from the study as a whole: CD4 TCRs associated with vaccination spanned spike, dominating at 160-218 and 743-854. Nearly half of spike-specific TCRs reportedly go after variant regions that carry no mutations.

The data were produced by immunoSEQ multiplex PCR, yet TCRdb's version contains in-frame clones alone and is incomplete. The repertoire holds more than 250,000 clones, more than 80% seen once, with roughly 0.5% in the top ten. In germline, CDR1 is SQVTM, CDR2 ANQGSEA. The V gene lost 5 bases and the J gene lost 3 bases, with 13 bases spanning the gap. CDR3 length equals 14 residues. Details on this clone: No antigen is known for it.

This clonotype was obtained from an adult in good health. The sample here was peripheral blood, taken on day 0 of AZD1222 vaccination. This chain joins TRBV29-1 and TRBJ2-2; no definite D call. Here the CDR3 reads CSVRPGGDTGELFF. The CDR3 nucleotides are TGCAGCGTTCGCCCTGGCGGAGACACCGGGGAGCTGTTTTTT.